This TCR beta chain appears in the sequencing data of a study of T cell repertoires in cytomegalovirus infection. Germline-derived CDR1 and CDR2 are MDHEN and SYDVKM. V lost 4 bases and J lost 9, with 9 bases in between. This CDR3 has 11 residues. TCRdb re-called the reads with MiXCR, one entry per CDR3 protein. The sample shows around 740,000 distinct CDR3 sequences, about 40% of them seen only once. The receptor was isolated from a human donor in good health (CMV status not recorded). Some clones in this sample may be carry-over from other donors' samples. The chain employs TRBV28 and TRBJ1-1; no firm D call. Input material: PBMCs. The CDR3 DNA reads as TGTGCCAGCAGTTGCCGGAGTCAAGCTTTCTTT. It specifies CASSCRSQAFF.